Listed below are T cell receptor beta chains from one sample, sequenced in a study of OX40 agonist ivuxolimab in advanced cancers. Assay used: immunoSEQ multiplex PCR; TCRdb lists only in-frame clones, some missing. Found here are 60,000 to 75,000 clones, 85% to 95% of them singletons; the top ten hold around 15%. Sequencing used CD4+ or CD8+ T cells sorted from blood, obtained in a trial of the OX40 agonist ivuxolimab. The origin of the receptors is an adult with an advanced solid tumor such as melanoma, head and neck, liver or kidney cancer. The CDR3 runs from the conserved cysteine through the conserved F or W. D genes are given only for firm matches. The size field is filled for only some rows; it gives once, few, many or a size class.

d_gene: -; abundance: once; j_gene: TRBJ1-5; v_gene: TRBV5-5; CDR3aa: CASSLWGGRDSNQPQHF; CDR3nt: TGTGCCAGCAGCTTGTGGGGAGGACGAGATAGCAATCAGCCCCAGCATTTT
d_gene: -; abundance: -; j_gene: TRBJ1-1; v_gene: TRBV9; CDR3aa: CASSVGGDTYTEAFF; CDR3nt: TGTGCCAGCAGCGTAGGGGGGGACACATACACTGAAGCTTTCTTT
d_gene: TRBD1; abundance: -; j_gene: TRBJ1-1; v_gene: TRBV7-6; CDR3aa: CASNSTVRGRDTEAFF; CDR3nt: TGTGCCAGCAACTCCACGGTTAGGGGGCGGGACACTGAAGCTTTCTTT
d_gene: -; abundance: -; j_gene: TRBJ1-1; v_gene: TRBV19; CDR3aa: CASSSTVNTEAFF; CDR3nt: TGTGCCAGTAGTTCGACGGTTAACACTGAAGCTTTCTTT
d_gene: TRBD2; abundance: -; j_gene: TRBJ2-7; v_gene: TRBV14; CDR3aa: CASSQDWTSGSREQYF; CDR3nt: TGTGCCAGCAGCCAAGATTGGACTAGCGGGAGCCGCGAGCAGTACTTC
d_gene: -; abundance: -; j_gene: TRBJ2-7; v_gene: TRBV19; CDR3aa: CASSMSDYSAYEQYF; CDR3nt: TGTGCCAGTAGTATGTCTGACTATTCCGCCTACGAGCAGTACTTC
d_gene: -; abundance: -; j_gene: TRBJ1-2; v_gene: TRBV5-1; CDR3aa: CASSLEWANNYGYTF; CDR3nt: TGCGCCAGCAGCTTGGAGTGGGCCAATAACTATGGCTACACCTTC
d_gene: -; abundance: -; j_gene: TRBJ2-7; v_gene: TRBV19; CDR3aa: CARGRGRPYEQYF; CDR3nt: TGTGCCAGGGGCAGGGGACGACCCTACGAGCAGTACTTC
d_gene: TRBD1; abundance: -; j_gene: TRBJ1-4; v_gene: TRBV10-2; CDR3aa: CASSIGGAGQLFF; CDR3nt: TGCGCCAGCAGTATAGGGGGCGCGGGGCAACTGTTTTTT
d_gene: -; abundance: -; j_gene: TRBJ1-2; v_gene: TRBV9; CDR3aa: CASSVVDGTYGYTF; CDR3nt: TGTGCCAGCAGCGTAGTGGACGGAACCTATGGCTACACCTTC
d_gene: -; abundance: -; j_gene: TRBJ2-5; v_gene: TRBV19; CDR3aa: CASSLRDPDQTQYF; CDR3nt: TGTGCCAGTAGTTTGAGGGACCCGGACCAGACCCAGTACTTC
d_gene: TRBD1; abundance: -; j_gene: TRBJ1-6; v_gene: TRBV2; CDR3aa: CATSDRGLSGSPLHF; CDR3nt: TGTGCCACCTCGGACAGGGGCCTTTCGGGTTCACCCCTCCACTTT
d_gene: TRBD2; abundance: -; j_gene: TRBJ2-1; v_gene: TRBV4-3; CDR3aa: CASSQDPGLVYNEQFF; CDR3nt: TGCGCCAGCAGCCAAGATCCGGGACTAGTGTACAATGAGCAGTTCTTC
d_gene: -; abundance: -; j_gene: TRBJ2-7; v_gene: TRBV7-2; CDR3aa: CASSLVSGGVVYEQYF; CDR3nt: TGTGCCAGCAGCTTAGTGTCCGGGGGCGTTGTCTACGAGCAGTACTTC
d_gene: -; abundance: -; j_gene: TRBJ2-1; v_gene: TRBV7-3; CDR3aa: CASSFSGGRFDNEQFF; CDR3nt: TGTGCCAGCAGCTTCTCAGGGGGGAGGTTTGACAATGAGCAGTTCTTC
d_gene: -; abundance: -; j_gene: TRBJ1-6; v_gene: TRBV4-3; CDR3aa: CASSQDFPPGHQALHF; CDR3nt: TGCGCCAGCAGCCAAGATTTCCCGCCAGGCCATCAGGCCCTCCACTTT
d_gene: TRBD2; abundance: -; j_gene: TRBJ2-1; v_gene: TRBV5-1; CDR3aa: CASSPAPSGGFANEQFF; CDR3nt: TGCGCCAGCAGCCCGGCGCCTAGCGGGGGTTTCGCCAATGAGCAGTTCTTC
d_gene: -; abundance: -; j_gene: TRBJ2-7; v_gene: TRBV30; CDR3aa: CALRGGYYEQYF; CDR3nt: TGTGCCCTGCGTGGGGGGTACTACGAGCAGTACTTC
d_gene: -; abundance: -; j_gene: TRBJ2-1; v_gene: TRBV9; CDR3aa: CASSVGSSGSSYNEQFF; CDR3nt: TGTGCCAGCAGCGTAGGATCGTCTGGGAGCTCCTACAATGAGCAGTTCTTC
d_gene: -; abundance: -; j_gene: TRBJ2-7; v_gene: TRBV11-2; CDR3aa: CASSLVPRAYEQYF; CDR3nt: TGTGCCAGCAGCTTAGTCCCTCGCGCCTACGAGCAGTACTTC
d_gene: TRBD1; abundance: -; j_gene: TRBJ2-7; v_gene: TRBV10-3; CDR3aa: CAISESDRQHEQYF; CDR3nt: TGTGCCATCAGTGAGTCGGACAGGCAGCACGAGCAGTACTTC
d_gene: TRBD1; abundance: -; j_gene: TRBJ2-7; v_gene: TRBV4-3; CDR3aa: CASSQGTGGTYEQYF; CDR3nt: TGCGCCAGCAGCCAAGGGACAGGGGGAACCTACGAGCAGTACTTC
d_gene: -; abundance: -; j_gene: TRBJ1-1; v_gene: TRBV29-1; CDR3aa: CSVEVNEEDTEAFF; CDR3nt: TGCAGCGTTGAAGTTAATGAGGAGGACACTGAAGCTTTCTTT
d_gene: -; abundance: -; j_gene: TRBJ1-2; v_gene: TRBV13; CDR3aa: CASRQDALRGYTF; CDR3nt: TGTGCCAGCAGGCAAGATGCTCTGCGGGGCTACACCTTC
d_gene: -; abundance: -; j_gene: TRBJ2-7; v_gene: TRBV29-1; CDR3aa: CSVEDRGETYEQYF; CDR3nt: TGCAGCGTTGAAGATCGTGGGGAAACCTACGAGCAGTACTTC
d_gene: -; abundance: -; j_gene: TRBJ2-7; v_gene: TRBV13; CDR3aa: CASSSHYEQYF; CDR3nt: TGTGCCAGCAGCTCCCACTACGAGCAGTACTTC
d_gene: -; abundance: once; j_gene: TRBJ1-4; v_gene: TRBV13; CDR3aa: CASSLGRENEKLFF; CDR3nt: TGTGCCAGCAGCTTAGGCAGGGAAAACGAAAAACTGTTTTTT
d_gene: TRBD2; abundance: -; j_gene: TRBJ2-7; v_gene: TRBV19; CDR3aa: CASSIGGNSYEQYF; CDR3nt: TGTGCCAGTAGTATCGGGGGGAACTCCTACGAGCAGTACTTC
d_gene: -; abundance: -; j_gene: TRBJ1-2; v_gene: TRBV21-1; CDR3aa: CASSKRVSPGLENGYTF; CDR3nt: TGTGCCAGCAGCAAACGGGTGAGTCCCGGGCTTGAAAATGGCTACACCTTC
d_gene: -; abundance: -; j_gene: TRBJ2-7; v_gene: TRBV19; CDR3aa: CASSIGPLGGLYEQYF; CDR3nt: TGTGCCAGTAGTATAGGTCCCCTCGGGGGTTTGTACGAGCAGTACTTC
d_gene: -; abundance: -; j_gene: TRBJ2-3; v_gene: TRBV27; CDR3aa: CASSPGTSTDTQYF; CDR3nt: TGTGCCAGCAGTCCCGGGACTAGCACAGATACGCAGTATTTT
d_gene: -; abundance: -; j_gene: TRBJ1-2; v_gene: TRBV10-3; CDR3aa: CAISDSDRRGDGYTF; CDR3nt: TGTGCCATCAGTGATTCCGACAGGAGAGGTGATGGCTACACCTTC
d_gene: -; abundance: -; j_gene: TRBJ1-4; v_gene: TRBV9; CDR3aa: CASSSPLGTANEKLFF; CDR3nt: TGTGCCAGCAGCAGTCCTTTGGGGACGGCAAATGAAAAACTGTTTTTT
d_gene: -; abundance: -; j_gene: TRBJ2-7; v_gene: TRBV6-5; CDR3aa: CASSYPDYSSYEQYF; CDR3nt: TGTGCCAGCAGCTATCCGGACTACTCATCCTACGAGCAGTACTTC
d_gene: -; abundance: -; j_gene: TRBJ2-5; v_gene: TRBV7-9; CDR3aa: CASSLGGRETQYF; CDR3nt: TGTGCCAGCAGCTTAGGGGGGAGGGAGACCCAGTACTTC
d_gene: -; abundance: -; j_gene: TRBJ2-7; v_gene: TRBV7-3; CDR3aa: CASSRTDSYEQYF; CDR3nt: TGTGCCAGCAGCCGAACAGACTCCTACGAGCAGTACTTC
d_gene: -; abundance: -; j_gene: TRBJ2-3; v_gene: TRBV4-1; CDR3aa: CASSHPEGGDTQYF; CDR3nt: TGCGCCAGCAGCCACCCTGAGGGGGGAGATACGCAGTATTTT
d_gene: -; abundance: once; j_gene: TRBJ2-7; v_gene: TRBV6-5; CDR3aa: CASSWARGQAYEQYF; CDR3nt: TGTGCCAGCAGTTGGGCGAGGGGACAAGCCTACGAGCAGTACTTC
d_gene: -; abundance: -; j_gene: TRBJ2-5; v_gene: TRBV11-1; CDR3aa: CASSLGDGGYETQYF; CDR3nt: TGTGCCAGCAGCTTAGGGGACGGTGGTTATGAGACCCAGTACTTC
d_gene: TRBD2; abundance: -; j_gene: TRBJ2-1; v_gene: TRBV27; CDR3aa: CASSTWTSGTYNEQFF; CDR3nt: TGTGCCAGCAGTACCTGGACTAGCGGAACTTACAATGAGCAGTTCTTC
d_gene: -; abundance: -; j_gene: TRBJ2-7; v_gene: TRBV11-2; CDR3aa: CASIGRANDEQYF; CDR3nt: TGTGCCAGCATAGGGCGGGCCAACGACGAGCAGTACTTC
d_gene: TRBD2; abundance: -; j_gene: TRBJ2-3; v_gene: TRBV4-1; CDR3aa: CASSQASGGADTQYF; CDR3nt: TGCGCCAGCAGCCAAGCTAGCGGGGGGGCAGATACGCAGTATTTT
d_gene: TRBD2; abundance: -; j_gene: TRBJ2-3; v_gene: TRBV5-1; CDR3aa: CASSLTSGRRDTQYF; CDR3nt: TGCGCCAGCAGCTTGACTAGCGGGAGGAGAGATACGCAGTATTTT
d_gene: -; abundance: -; j_gene: TRBJ2-3; v_gene: TRBV4-1; CDR3aa: CASSQEWEARTDTQYF; CDR3nt: TGCGCCAGCAGCCAAGAATGGGAGGCCCGCACAGATACGCAGTATTTT
d_gene: TRBD1; abundance: -; j_gene: TRBJ2-7; v_gene: TRBV6-1; CDR3aa: CARMDRDCYEQYF; CDR3nt: TGTGCCAGGATGGACAGGGACTGCTACGAGCAGTACTTC
d_gene: -; abundance: -; j_gene: TRBJ2-7; v_gene: TRBV9; CDR3aa: CASSVAGLFDEQYF; CDR3nt: TGTGCCAGCAGCGTAGCAGGGTTGTTTGACGAGCAGTACTTC
d_gene: -; abundance: -; j_gene: TRBJ2-3; v_gene: TRBV9; CDR3aa: CASSVGGRSTDTQYF; CDR3nt: TGTGCCAGCAGCGTAGGCGGAAGAAGCACAGATACGCAGTATTTT
d_gene: -; abundance: once; j_gene: TRBJ2-1; v_gene: TRBV7-9; CDR3aa: CASSLGGTYNEQFF; CDR3nt: TGTGCCAGCAGCTTAGGAGGGACCTACAATGAGCAGTTCTTC
d_gene: -; abundance: -; j_gene: TRBJ2-7; v_gene: TRBV7-9; CDR3aa: CASNRFQGGDIYEQYF; CDR3nt: TGTGCCAGCAACAGATTTCAGGGCGGAGACATCTACGAGCAGTACTTC
d_gene: -; abundance: -; j_gene: TRBJ2-7; v_gene: TRBV29-1; CDR3aa: CSVEVPNSYEQYF; CDR3nt: TGCAGCGTTGAAGTTCCTAACAGCTACGAGCAGTACTTC
d_gene: -; abundance: -; j_gene: TRBJ2-7; v_gene: TRBV27; CDR3aa: CASSRGGFPSYEQYF; CDR3nt: TGTGCCAGCAGTAGGGGGGGCTTTCCCTCCTACGAGCAGTACTTC
d_gene: -; abundance: -; j_gene: TRBJ2-3; v_gene: TRBV7-9; CDR3aa: CASSFWDGSTDTQYF; CDR3nt: TGTGCCAGCAGCTTCTGGGACGGCAGCACAGATACGCAGTATTTT
d_gene: TRBD1; abundance: -; j_gene: TRBJ2-1; v_gene: TRBV15; CDR3aa: CATSGRDRALIEQFF; CDR3nt: TGTGCCACCAGCGGCCGGGACAGGGCTTTAATTGAGCAGTTCTTC
d_gene: -; abundance: -; j_gene: TRBJ1-5; v_gene: TRBV7-9; CDR3aa: CASSTGRGVSQPQHF; CDR3nt: TGTGCCAGTAGCACCGGGAGGGGAGTTAGTCAGCCCCAGCATTTT
d_gene: -; abundance: -; j_gene: TRBJ1-2; v_gene: TRBV10-3; CDR3aa: CAISPGTNTNYGYTF; CDR3nt: TGTGCCATCAGTCCGGGGACTAACACTAACTATGGCTACACCTTC